This T cell receptor (beta chain) stems from a study of cytomegalovirus exposure and HLA in healthy donors. Findings of the study overall: An observed cluster of highly shared sequence variants was recorded as a likely sequencing artifact. Later analysis reportedly placed an Asian-associated ancestry cluster below the roughly 670-donor mean in N-insertions. HLA-A and HLA-B allele assignments for most subjects were reportedly predicted accurately using TCR beta sequences.

As for this clone: Its antigen is not identified.

The primer mix had 60 Vbeta and 13 Jbeta primers. TCRdb's copy holds only in-frame clones and misses some; the assay was immunoSEQ multiplex PCR. Here the sample spans about 130,000 clones, around 80% being singletons. Germline V lookup: CDR1 MNHEY, CDR2 SMNVEV (reference sequence). V was trimmed by 0 bases and J by 4 bases, leaving 11 bases between them. This CDR3 contains 15 residues. This TCR derives from a woman aged 30 to 39 in good health and CMV-seronegative. The genes are TRBV27 and TRBJ2-3, with D tentatively TRBD2 (6 bases). The sample taken for sequencing was PBMCs. Written as DNA, the CDR3 is TGTGCCAGCAGTTTATCGGGGGGTTGGGCAGATACGCAGTATTTT. It yields the protein CASSLSGGWADTQYF.